This T cell receptor (beta chain) originates from a study of blood T cell repertoires in COVID-19. On the study more broadly: Samples representing acute and convalescent COVID-19 were sourced from the United States, Italy and Spain.

As handled by the study authors: From reference gene primer amplification, estimates of nucleated cell counts were derived. This table comes from immunoSEQ multiplex PCR, and its TCRdb copy is limited to in-frame clones, with some not included. That table supplies the V and J calls and clone size; D and trimming were determined from the DNA. This table has roughly 180,000 clones, 82% appearing once. Looked up from germline, CDR1 is LNHDA and CDR2 is SQIVND (reference sequence). Deletions cut 7 bases from V and 5 bases from J, with 18 bases between. The CDR3 is 15 residues long. Cohort placement rested on clinical history that participants reported themselves. Symptom resolution, clearance, or two negative PCRs marked donors in Cohort 3 as recovered.

The V call is TRBV19, the J call TRBJ2-1; tentative D call: TRBD2 (8 bases). The specimen was PBMCs or T cells enriched from blood (not recorded which). This sequence originates from a man aged 55 to 70 who had recovered from COVID-19. CDR3 in DNA: TGTGCCAGTAATACCGGGACTAGGGGGCACAATGAGCAGTTCTTC. Translation: CASNTGTRGHNEQFF.